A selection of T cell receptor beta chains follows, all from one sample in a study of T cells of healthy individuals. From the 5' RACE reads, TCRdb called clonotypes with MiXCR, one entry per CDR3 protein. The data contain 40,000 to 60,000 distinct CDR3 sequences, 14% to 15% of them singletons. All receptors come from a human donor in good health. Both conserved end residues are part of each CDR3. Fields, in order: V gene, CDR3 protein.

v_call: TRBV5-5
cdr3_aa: CASSFKAGARTDTQYF

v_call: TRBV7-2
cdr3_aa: CASSLAYGSGNTIYF

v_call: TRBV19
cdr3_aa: CASSKKGSDYGYTF

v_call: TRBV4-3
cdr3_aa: CASSQYLAGGDYEQYF

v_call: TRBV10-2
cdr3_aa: CASSDPDRGNQPQHF

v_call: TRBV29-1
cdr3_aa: CSEISEVNTEAFF

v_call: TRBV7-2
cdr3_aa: CASSSPAGGDTQYF

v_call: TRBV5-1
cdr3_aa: CASSSGQSSYNEQFF

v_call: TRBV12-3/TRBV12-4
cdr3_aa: CASSRDRSSGANVLTF

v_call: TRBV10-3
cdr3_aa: CAISTPSSEQYF

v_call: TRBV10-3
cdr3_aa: CATSGRNTGELFF

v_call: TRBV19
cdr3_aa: CASQFSSGGSYEQYF

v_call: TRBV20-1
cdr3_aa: CSASTRGGGYNEQFF

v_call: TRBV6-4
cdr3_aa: CASSDGVGNIQYF

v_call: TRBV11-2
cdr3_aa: CASRRDYGYTF

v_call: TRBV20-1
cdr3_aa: CSALRQGWQTEAFF

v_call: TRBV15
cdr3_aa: CATSRGGSGREPQHF

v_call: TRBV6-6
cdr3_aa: CASSRQGAEYQPQHF

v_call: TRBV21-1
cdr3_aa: CASSNKVFSNQPQHF

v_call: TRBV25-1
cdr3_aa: CASSDPTSTDTQYF

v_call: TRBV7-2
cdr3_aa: CASSLGGHRGETQYF

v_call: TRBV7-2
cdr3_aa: CASSFRGTQEAFF

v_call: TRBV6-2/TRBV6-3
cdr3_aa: CASSYDFYEQYF

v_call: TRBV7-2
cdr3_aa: CASSFDRGRKAFF

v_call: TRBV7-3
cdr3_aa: CASSPRGGGGTDTQYF

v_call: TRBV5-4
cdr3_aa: CASSLRGEDTQYF

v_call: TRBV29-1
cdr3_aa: CSVLGSRAGELFF

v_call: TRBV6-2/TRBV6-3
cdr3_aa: CASAPMDFTDTQYF

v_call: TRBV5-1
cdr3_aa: CASSSSGLDSGNTIYF

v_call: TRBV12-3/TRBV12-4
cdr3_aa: CASSGSGGLSGGDTDTQYF

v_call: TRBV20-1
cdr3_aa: CSARWRATETQYF

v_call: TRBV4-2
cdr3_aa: CASSQESAGSYNEQFF

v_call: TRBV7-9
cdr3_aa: CASSRDGTGVAFF

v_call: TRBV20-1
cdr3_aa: CSANLWGEQYF

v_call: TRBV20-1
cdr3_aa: CSAKDQGWNYEQYF

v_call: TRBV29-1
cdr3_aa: CSAQTSGGEQFF

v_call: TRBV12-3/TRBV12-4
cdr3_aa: CASSKSGTYNEQFF

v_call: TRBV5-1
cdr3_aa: CTSSFGPEDTQYF

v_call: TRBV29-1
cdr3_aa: CSVVDRKSYEQYF

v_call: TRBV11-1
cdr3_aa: CASRFASGANTGELFF

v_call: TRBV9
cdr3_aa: CASSVGGASGRETQYF

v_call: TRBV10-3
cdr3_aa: CAINQGGPTDTQYF

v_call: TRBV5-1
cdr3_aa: CASSLGRDILAKNIQYF

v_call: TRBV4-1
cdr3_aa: CASSQDVAGGLWANVLTF

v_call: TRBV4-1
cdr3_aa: CASSRITSGGGGETQYF

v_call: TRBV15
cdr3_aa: CATSRDPDNSPLHF

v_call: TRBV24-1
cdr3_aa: CATSDFTGGPTNEQFF

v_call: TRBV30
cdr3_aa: CAWSVEGDRKLFF

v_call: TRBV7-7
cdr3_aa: CASSSREEGVTEAFF